This is a list of T cell receptor beta chains from one sample in a study of metastatic and nonmetastatic thyroid tumors. MiXCR re-clonotyped the PCR reads for TCRdb. Found here are over 10,000 clones, more than 30% of them singletons; the top ten hold about an eighth. Sequenced material: tumor tissue. All receptors derive from a female donor with papillary thyroid cancer or a benign thyroid nodule (not recorded which). Some clones in this sample may be carry-over from other donors' samples. The CDR3 runs from the conserved cysteine through the conserved F or W. D genes are given only for firm matches. Rows give clone size only sometimes, using once, few, many, or a class for an expanded clone.

TRBV4-1	TRBJ1-4	medium-sized	NA	CASSQESTGLGRANEKLFF	TGCGCCAGCAGCCAAGAAAGCACAGGGCTGGGGCGTGCTAATGAAAAACTGTTTTTT
TRBV20-1	TRBJ2-7	NA	NA	CSAKSPPPSDTYEQYF	TGCAGTGCTAAATCACCTCCGCCTAGCGATACCTACGAGCAGTACTTC
TRBV6-1	TRBJ1-2	NA	TRBD1	CASGNRGVYGYTF	TGTGCCAGCGGGAACAGGGGAGTCTATGGCTACACCTTC
TRBV7-8	TRBJ1-5	NA	TRBD1	CASIPSDRADHPQHF	TGTGCCAGCATTCCTAGCGACAGGGCTGATCATCCCCAGCATTTT
TRBV7-8	TRBJ2-7	NA	NA	CASSLEGGSTSEQYF	TGTGCCAGCAGCTTAGAAGGGGGGTCCACTTCCGAGCAGTACTTC
TRBV3-1	TRBJ1-4	NA	NA	CASSHFDREKLFF	TGTGCCAGCAGCCATTTTGACAGGGAAAAACTGTTTTTT
TRBV6-1	TRBJ1-6	many	TRBD1	CASSQGAYNSPLHF	TGTGCCAGCAGCCAGGGGGCCTATAATTCACCCCTCCACTTT
TRBV20-1	TRBJ1-1	once	NA	CSARESIHRARNTEAFF	TGCAGTGCTAGAGAATCGATTCACAGGGCCCGGAACACTGAAGCTTTCTTT
TRBV20-1	TRBJ2-2	NA	NA	CSASRPELNTGELFF	TGCAGTGCTAGTCGGCCTGAACTGAACACCGGGGAGCTGTTTTTT
TRBV4-2	TRBJ2-7	NA	TRBD1	CASSWGQGSYEQYF	TGTGCCAGCAGCTGGGGACAGGGGTCCTACGAGCAGTACTTC
TRBV6-1	TRBJ1-1	NA	TRBD1	CASSLRGGTGNTEAFF	TGTGCCAGCAGTCTCCGGGGGGGGACAGGGAACACTGAAGCTTTCTTT
TRBV6-1	TRBJ1-1	medium-sized	TRBD1	CASSWSRGSEAFF	TGTGCCAGCAGTTGGTCCAGGGGGAGTGAAGCTTTCTTT
TRBV29-1	TRBJ1-1	many	NA	CSVEVGDTEAFF	TGCAGCGTTGAAGTTGGGGACACTGAAGCTTTCTTT
TRBV27	TRBJ2-7	NA	TRBD2	CASSSRLAGGTDEQYF	TGTGCTAGCAGCAGTAGACTAGCGGGAGGGACAGACGAGCAGTACTTC
TRBV30	TRBJ1-2	NA	NA	CALTGGLPSDGYTF	TGTGCCTTAACTGGGGGACTCCCCTCGGATGGCTACACCTTC
TRBV20-1	TRBJ2-1	once	TRBD2	CSARPGLVQWEQFF	TGCAGTGCTAGGCCGGGACTAGTACAATGGGAGCAGTTCTTC
TRBV6-1	TRBJ2-7	few	NA	CASSGNGREQYF	TGTGCCAGCAGTGGAAATGGCCGGGAGCAGTACTTC
TRBV30	TRBJ2-1	few	TRBD2	CAWSVLGTSGSNEQFF	TGTGCCTGGAGTGTACTCGGGACTAGCGGGAGTAATGAGCAGTTCTTC
TRBV24-1	TRBJ2-1	medium-sized	NA	CATSDGTFNEQFF	TGTGCCACCAGTGACGGGACATTTAATGAGCAGTTCTTC
TRBV7-9	TRBJ1-4	many	NA	CASSLGQSATNEKLFF	TGTGCCAGCAGCTTAGGACAGTCTGCAACTAATGAAAAACTGTTTTTT
TRBV20-1	TRBJ2-1	medium-sized	NA	CSAIAPGRGNEQFF	TGCAGTGCTATTGCCCCAGGTAGGGGGAATGAGCAGTTCTTC
TRBV6-6	TRBJ1-1	medium-sized	TRBD1	CASSYPGQGDTEAFF	TGTGCCAGCAGTTACCCGGGACAGGGGGACACTGAAGCTTTCTTT
TRBV5-1	TRBJ2-7	NA	TRBD1	CANEWARPGQTLYEQYF	TGCGCCAACGAGTGGGCCCGACCGGGACAGACCCTCTACGAGCAGTACTTC
TRBV19	TRBJ2-1	NA	NA	CASSIPGRGGEQFF	TGTGCCAGTAGTATCCCTGGGAGGGGGGGAGAGCAGTTCTTC
TRBV6-4	TRBJ2-3	NA	TRBD1	CASSDSQGADTQYF	TGTGCCAGCAGTGACTCGCAGGGGGCAGATACGCAGTATTTT
TRBV19	TRBJ2-7	few	NA	CASLTGLSASYEQYF	TGTGCCAGTCTGACGGGATTATCCGCATCCTACGAGCAGTACTTC
TRBV6-1	TRBJ1-2	medium-sized	NA	CASRGFDYGYTF	TGTGCCAGCAGGGGCTTTGACTATGGCTACACCTTC
TRBV4-1	TRBJ2-5	NA	TRBD2	CASSNIGGRGAGAQETQYF	TGCGCCAGCAGCAATATCGGGGGTAGGGGAGCGGGGGCCCAAGAGACCCAGTACTTC
TRBV5-6	TRBJ1-1	many	TRBD1	CASRETGPVDTEAFF	TGTGCCAGCAGAGAGACAGGGCCGGTAGACACTGAAGCTTTCTTT
TRBV20-1	TRBJ1-2	medium-sized	TRBD1	CSAIEGQGSFGYTF	TGCAGTGCAATAGAAGGACAGGGGAGTTTTGGCTACACCTTC
TRBV6-5	TRBJ2-7	NA	TRBD2	CASSYSLTGTSGSPAQYF	TGTGCCAGCAGTTACTCGCTGACCGGGACTAGCGGGAGCCCGGCGCAGTACTTC
TRBV6-4	TRBJ2-2	many	NA	CASSDSDTGELFF	TGTGCCAGCAGTGACTCGGACACCGGGGAGCTGTTTTTT
TRBV7-6	TRBJ2-1	NA	NA	CASSLGLVGIDQFF	TGTGCCAGCAGCTTAGGTTTAGTTGGTATCGATCAGTTCTTC
TRBV11-2	TRBJ2-7	NA	NA	CASSFRLTESSYEQYF	TGTGCCAGCAGCTTTCGACTGACAGAGAGCTCCTACGAGCAGTACTTC
TRBV3-1	TRBJ1-2	many	NA	CASSQVGRDGYTF	TGTGCCAGCAGCCAAGTCGGGAGGGATGGCTACACCTTC
TRBV12-3/TRBV12-4	TRBJ1-1	medium-sized	NA	CASSSSDRNTEAFF	TGTGCCAGCAGTTCCTCCGACAGGAACACTGAAGCTTTCTTT
TRBV19	TRBJ2-5	many	NA	CASSIGQGRGTQYF	TGTGCCAGTAGTATAGGGCAGGGTCGTGGGACCCAGTACTTC
TRBV3-1	TRBJ2-1	NA	NA	CASSQKGIGGAEQFF	TGTGCCAGCAGCCAAAAGGGTATCGGAGGTGCGGAGCAGTTCTTC
TRBV28	TRBJ2-2	few	NA	CASREITNTGELFF	TGTGCCAGCAGAGAAATTACGAACACCGGGGAGCTGTTTTTT
TRBV28	TRBJ1-5	few	NA	CASSLGGAGNQPQHF	TGTGCCAGCAGTTTAGGAGGGGCAGGGAATCAGCCCCAGCATTTT
TRBV6-1	TRBJ2-2	medium-sized	NA	CASSSYDRTGELFF	TGTGCCAGCAGTTCCTACGACAGAACCGGGGAGCTGTTTTTT
TRBV4-1	TRBJ2-7	NA	NA	CASSQGYGEQYF	TGCGCCAGCAGCCAAGGGTACGGCGAGCAGTACTTC
TRBV30	TRBJ2-1	NA	TRBD2	CAWNTGLAFGQFF	TGTGCCTGGAACACGGGACTAGCATTCGGGCAGTTCTTC
TRBV6-2/TRBV6-3	TRBJ2-2	few	NA	CASSYWAGVITGELFF	TGTGCCAGCAGTTACTGGGCGGGTGTCATCACCGGGGAGCTGTTTTTT